In this sample, the clone carrying this T cell receptor beta chain turned up many times. A read error may produce the germline difference seen at one junction end. The data stem from a study of T-cell reconstitution after alpha-beta-depleted transplantation in children. Using unique molecular identifiers, the investigators prepared the TCRbeta library. TCRdb fed the PCR reads into MiXCR, producing one record per CDR3 protein. In the table there are 240,000 or so distinct CDR3 sequences, approximately 12% of which are singletons. Germline CDR1 is MNHNS and CDR2 is SASEGT. CDR3 size: 11 residues. The sample consisted of PBMCs from the stem cell graft donor, taken from the stem cell graft. The genes are TRBV6-1 and TRBJ1-1; D unresolved. The clonotype originates from a human donor who donated a stem cell graft to a child with acute lymphoblastic leukemia. This chain's CDR3 is CASSAAAEAFF. The CDR3, as DNA: TGTGCCAGCAGTGCAGCCGCTGAGGCTTTCTTT.